This paragraph reports one TCR beta chain. The entry originates in a study of cytomegalovirus exposure and HLA in healthy donors. V lost 4 bases and J 1 base, leaving 10 bases between the germline ends. The germline gives CDR1 SNHLY, CDR2 FYNNEI. The CDR3 is made up of 14 amino acids. Researchers ran the PCR with 60 Vbeta and 13 Jbeta primers. Using immunoSEQ multiplex PCR, the repertoire was profiled, and TCRdb retains in-frame clones only, with some absent. There are more than 100,000 clones in the sample; roughly three quarters occur only once, and about 1% lies in the top ten. The clonotype originates from a woman aged 60-70 years in good health and CMV-seronegative. The genes are TRBV2 and TRBJ1-1, with D hard to call. Sequenced sample: PBMCs. CDR3 sequence reads: CASSATIANTEAFF. The CDR3 coding sequence is TGTGCCAGCAGTGCAACTATTGCGAACACTGAAGCTTTCTTT.